The 11 T cell receptor beta chains presented below share a single source sample, sequenced in a study of cytomegalovirus exposure and HLA in healthy donors. TCRdb keeps only in-frame clones here, not all; method: immunoSEQ multiplex PCR. The sample has 100,000 or so clones; around 86% are singletons. The sequenced material came from PBMCs. All receptors come from a woman between 18 and 29 years old in good health and CMV-seropositive.

This rearrangement joins TRBV4-1 to TRBJ2-2, with D possibly being TRBD1 (5 bases). Trimming stripped 1 base from V and 4 bases from J, with 13 bases between. The germline V gene has CDR1 MGHRA and CDR2 YSYEKL. The CDR3 runs to 16 residues. This CDR3 is CASSQAVQGGTGELFF. DNA for the CDR3: TGCGCCAGCAGCCAAGCGGTTCAGGGTGGCACCGGGGAGCTGTTTTTT.

The rearrangement uses TRBV5-1 and TRBJ1-2; D gene uncertain. CDR3 size: 13 residues. Trimming cost V 0 bases and J 5 bases, with 8 bases left between them. Germline V gene sequence: CDR1 SGHRS, CDR2 YFSETQ. The CDR3 loop reads CASSLDSSYGYTF. Here the CDR3 DNA reads TGCGCCAGCAGCTTGGACTCCTCATATGGCTACACCTTC.

The CDR3 DNA is TGTGCCATCAGTCCAGGGGAGAGCAATCAGCCCCAGCATTTT. This encodes CAISPGESNQPQHF. The rearrangement joins TRBV10-3 to TRBJ1-5; D may be TRBD1 (6 bases). The CDR3 has 14 amino acids. Trimming pared 5 bases from V and 1 base from J, leaving 9 bases between. CDR1 ENHRY and CDR2 SYGVKD come from the germline V gene.

V and J are TRBV30 and TRBJ2-3; D not resolved. The ends were cut back, 7 bases at V and 0 bases at J, with 14 bases in the middle. The length of the CDR3 is 14 residues. Germline lookup yields CDR1 GTSNPN and CDR2 SVGIG (reference sequence). The CDR3 nucleotides read TGTGCCTCCACTCTCTGGTCGAGCACAGATACGCAGTATTTT. It translates to CASTLWSSTDTQYF.

The chain is built from TRBV28 and TRBJ2-3; TRBD1 agrees at 7 bases. CDR1 MDHEN and CDR2 SYDVKM come from the germline V gene. V shed 10 bases, J shed 1 base, and the junction held 8 bases outside the gene matches. The CDR3 spans 14 residues. The CDR3, as DNA: TGTGCCATCACACAGGGGTTGGGCACAGATACGCAGTATTTT. As protein: CAITQGLGTDTQYF.

This clone has only a few counts. The chain combines TRBV7-9 with TRBJ1-2; 7 nucleotides match TRBD1. The germline V gene has CDR1 SEHNR and CDR2 FQNEAQ (reference sequence). This CDR3 comprises 15 residues. Trimming removed 1 base from V and 9 bases from J; junction bases left unmatched: 11. The CDR3 DNA reads TGTGCCAGCAGCTTAGGGCAGGGGGAGAGGGTGAGCTACACCTTC. Its protein is CASSLGQGERVSYTF.

The chain has TRBV28 and TRBJ2-6, with a weak D call TRBD1 (6 bases). Germline V gene data show CDR1 as MDHEN and CDR2 as SYDVKM. Trimming cost V 7 bases and J 0 bases, with 16 bases left between them. CDR3 length equals 17 residues. This CDR3 is CASKGVGAYSGANVLTF. Written as DNA, the CDR3 is TGTGCCAGCAAAGGGGTGGGGGCCTACTCTGGGGCCAACGTCCTGACTTTC.

V is TRBV6-6 and J is TRBJ1-5; D gene unclear. There are 15 residues in the CDR3. Germline lookup yields CDR1 MNHNY and CDR2 SVGAGI (reference sequence). The V and J ends lost 5 bases and 1 base respectively, with 12 bases between them. CDR3 in amino acids: CASSTMTSSNQPQHF. CDR3 coding DNA: TGTGCCAGCAGTACCATGACAAGCAGCAATCAGCCCCAGCATTTT.

The sample holds a few counts of this clone. The chain carries TRBV28 and TRBJ2-7; TRBD2 matches at 14 bases. Germline lookup yields CDR1 MDHEN and CDR2 SYDVKM. Germline trimming cut 7 bases from V and 4 bases from J; bases unmatched to any gene: 9. CDR3 length: 16 residues. This CDR3 is CASIQSGTSGRYEQYF. In nucleotides, the CDR3 is TGTGCCAGCATTCAATCAGGGACTAGCGGGAGATACGAGCAGTACTTC.

The chain recombines TRBV5-5 with TRBJ2-3; the match to TRBD2 covers 7 bases. The germline V gene has CDR1 SGHKS and CDR2 YYEKEE (reference sequence). Trimming removed 4 bases from V and 0 bases from J; junction bases left unmatched: 8. The CDR3 runs to 16 residues. CDR3 in amino acids: CASSIPPSGSTDTQYF. CDR3 sequence (DNA): TGTGCCAGCAGCATCCCTCCTAGCGGCAGCACAGATACGCAGTATTTT. Combining the CDR3 with reference TRBV5-5 and TRBJ2-3 gives the whole variable domain DAGVTQSPTHLIKTRGQQVTLRCSPISGHKSVSWYQQVLGQGPQFIFQYYEKEERGRGNFPDRFSARQFPNYSSELNVNALLLGDSALYLCASSIPPSGSTDTQYFGPGTRLTVL.

The rearrangement links TRBV11-3 to TRBJ2-1; 8 bases align to TRBD2. The CDR3 has 12 amino acids. Germline-derived CDR1 and CDR2 are SGHNT and YENEEA. The J segment lost 11 bases and the V segment lost 8 bases, leaving 8 bases of the junction unmatched. CDR3 DNA: TGTGCCAGCGCAGGGAGCGGGGGCCAGCAGTTCTTC. As protein: CASAGSGGQQFF.